This T cell receptor beta chain was recovered during a study of T cells in Graves' hyperthyroidism and ophthalmopathy. About the research overall: Blood was drawn when the patient was first diagnosed and still untreated.

Patients between 18 and 65 years old had hyperthyroidism, newly diagnosed and lasting under 2 months. Trimming cost V 7 bases and J 5 bases, with 26 bases left between them. Germline CDR1 reads MDHEN; CDR2 reads SYDVKM. This CDR3 region has 17 residues. RNA transcripts served as the template for amplifying TCR beta CDR3 regions. A set of HTBI primers served as the primers for a first-round RT-PCR of the TCR CDR3. TCRdb fed the multiplex PCR reads into MiXCR, producing one record per CDR3 protein. The sample carries roughly 630,000 distinct CDR3 sequences, roughly 14% recorded once. Study outcomes and limitations: Ophthalmopathy stood apart from stable hyperthyroidism in a 13 V-J model.

The sample holds many counts of this clonotype. Its matching antigen is unknown. The source is a woman in her 30s with Graves' hyperthyroidism. Sequenced input: blood. The chain couples TRBV28 to TRBJ2-5; maybe TRBD2 (6 bases). The CDR3: CASTPGFLRIRGETQYF. The CDR3 DNA reads as TGTGCCAGCACCCCAGGGTTCCTACGCATACGGGGGGAGACCCAGTACTTC.